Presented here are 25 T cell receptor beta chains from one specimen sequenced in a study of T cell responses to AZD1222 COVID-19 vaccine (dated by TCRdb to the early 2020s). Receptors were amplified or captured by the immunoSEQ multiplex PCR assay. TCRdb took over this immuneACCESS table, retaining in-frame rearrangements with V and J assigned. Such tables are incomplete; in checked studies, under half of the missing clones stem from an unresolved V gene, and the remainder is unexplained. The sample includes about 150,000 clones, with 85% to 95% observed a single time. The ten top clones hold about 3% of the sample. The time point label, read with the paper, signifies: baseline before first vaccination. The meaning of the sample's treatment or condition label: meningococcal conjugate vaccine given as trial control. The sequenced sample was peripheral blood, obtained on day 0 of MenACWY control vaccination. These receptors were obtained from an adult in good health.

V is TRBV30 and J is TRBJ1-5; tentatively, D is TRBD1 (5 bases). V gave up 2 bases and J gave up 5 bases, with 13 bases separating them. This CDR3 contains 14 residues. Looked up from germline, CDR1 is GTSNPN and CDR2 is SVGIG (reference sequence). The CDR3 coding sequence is TGTGCCTGGAGTAAGGGGCTTAGGGATCAGCCCCAGCATTTT. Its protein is CAWSKGLRDQPQHF.

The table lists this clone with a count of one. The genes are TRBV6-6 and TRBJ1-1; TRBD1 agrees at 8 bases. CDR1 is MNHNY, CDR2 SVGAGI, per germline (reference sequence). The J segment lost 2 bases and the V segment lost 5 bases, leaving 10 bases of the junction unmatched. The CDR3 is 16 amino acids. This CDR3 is CASSTSTGAVNTEAFF. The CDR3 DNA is TGTGCCAGCAGTACCTCGACAGGGGCGGTTAACACTGAAGCTTTCTTT.

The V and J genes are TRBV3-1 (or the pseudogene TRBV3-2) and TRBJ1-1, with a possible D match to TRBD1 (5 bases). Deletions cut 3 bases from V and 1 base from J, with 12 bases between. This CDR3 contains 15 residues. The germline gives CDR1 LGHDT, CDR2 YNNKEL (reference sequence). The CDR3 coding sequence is TGTGCCAGCAGCCAGGAAGCCCAGGGGAACACTGAAGCTTTCTTT. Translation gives CASSQEAQGNTEAFF.

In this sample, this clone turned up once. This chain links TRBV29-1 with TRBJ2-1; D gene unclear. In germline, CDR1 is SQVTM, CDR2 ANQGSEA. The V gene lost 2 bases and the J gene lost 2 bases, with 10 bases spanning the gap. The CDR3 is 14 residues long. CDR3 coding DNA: TGCAGCGTTGAATCGCATTCGGCCTACAATGAGCAGTTCTTC. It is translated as CSVESHSAYNEQFF.

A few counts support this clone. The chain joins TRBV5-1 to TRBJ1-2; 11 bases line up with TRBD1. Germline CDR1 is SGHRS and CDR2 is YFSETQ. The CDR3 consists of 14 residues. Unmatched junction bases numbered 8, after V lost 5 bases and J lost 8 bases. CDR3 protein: CASRFGQGAQGYTF. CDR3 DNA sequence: TGCGCCAGCAGGTTTGGACAGGGGGCACAAGGCTACACCTTC.

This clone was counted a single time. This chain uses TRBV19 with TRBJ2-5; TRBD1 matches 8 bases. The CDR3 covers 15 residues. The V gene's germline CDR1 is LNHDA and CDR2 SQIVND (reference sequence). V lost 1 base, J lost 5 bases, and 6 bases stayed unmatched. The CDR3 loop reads CASSIATGGMETQYF. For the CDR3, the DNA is TGTGCCAGTAGTATAGCTACAGGGGGAATGGAGACCCAGTACTTC. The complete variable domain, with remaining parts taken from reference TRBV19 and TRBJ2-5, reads DGGITQSPKYLFRKEGQNVTLSCEQNLNHDAMYWYRQDPGQGLRLIYYSQIVNDFQKGDIAEGYSVSREKKESFPLTVTSAQKNPTAFYLCASSIATGGMETQYFGPGTRLLVL.

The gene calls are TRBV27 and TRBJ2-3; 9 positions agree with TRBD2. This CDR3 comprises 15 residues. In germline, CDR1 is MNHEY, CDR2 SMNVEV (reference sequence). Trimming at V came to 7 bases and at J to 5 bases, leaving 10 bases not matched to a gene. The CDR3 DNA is TGTGCCAGCACCGACGGGCTAGCGGGACGAGATACGCAGTATTTT. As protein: CASTDGLAGRDTQYF.

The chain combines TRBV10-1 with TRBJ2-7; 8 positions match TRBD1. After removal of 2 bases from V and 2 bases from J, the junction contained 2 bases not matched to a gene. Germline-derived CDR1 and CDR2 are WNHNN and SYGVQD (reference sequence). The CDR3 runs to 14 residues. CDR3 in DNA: TGCGCCAGCAGTGAGAGGGGACAGGCCTACGAGCAGTACTTC. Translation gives CASSERGQAYEQYF.

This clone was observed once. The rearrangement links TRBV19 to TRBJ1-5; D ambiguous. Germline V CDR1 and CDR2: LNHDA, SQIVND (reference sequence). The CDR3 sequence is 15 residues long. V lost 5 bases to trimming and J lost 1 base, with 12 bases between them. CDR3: CASSAGWMSNQPQHF. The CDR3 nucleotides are TGTGCCAGTAGTGCGGGGTGGATGAGCAATCAGCCCCAGCATTTT.

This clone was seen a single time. In DNA, the CDR3 is TGTGCCAGCAGTTTAGAGGGAGTAGGAGGCTACACCTTC. This sequence encodes CASSLEGVGGYTF. V and J are TRBV12-3 or TRBV12-4 and TRBJ1-2; D is unclear. Trimming shortened V by 1 base and J by 8 bases, and 11 bases separated the two germline ends. This CDR3 is built from 13 residues.

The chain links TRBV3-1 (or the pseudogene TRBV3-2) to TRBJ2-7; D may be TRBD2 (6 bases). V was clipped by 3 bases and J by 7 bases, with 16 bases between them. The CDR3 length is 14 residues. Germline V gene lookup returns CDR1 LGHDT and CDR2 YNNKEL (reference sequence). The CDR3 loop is CASSQPGPAGEQYF. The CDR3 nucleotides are TGTGCCAGCAGCCAGCCGGGACCTGCGGGGGAGCAGTACTTC.

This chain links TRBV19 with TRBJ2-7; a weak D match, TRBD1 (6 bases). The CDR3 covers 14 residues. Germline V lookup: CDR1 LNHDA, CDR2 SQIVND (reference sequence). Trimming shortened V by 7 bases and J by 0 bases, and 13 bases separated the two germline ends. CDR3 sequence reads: CASNNRVGSYEQYF. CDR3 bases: TGTGCCAGTAACAACAGGGTTGGCTCCTACGAGCAGTACTTC.

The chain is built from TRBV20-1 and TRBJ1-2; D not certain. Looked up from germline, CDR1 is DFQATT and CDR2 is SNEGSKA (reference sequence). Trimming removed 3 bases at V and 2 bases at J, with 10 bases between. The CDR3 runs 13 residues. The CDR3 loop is CSASKGINYGYTF. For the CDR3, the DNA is TGCAGTGCTAGTAAAGGGATAAACTATGGCTACACCTTC.

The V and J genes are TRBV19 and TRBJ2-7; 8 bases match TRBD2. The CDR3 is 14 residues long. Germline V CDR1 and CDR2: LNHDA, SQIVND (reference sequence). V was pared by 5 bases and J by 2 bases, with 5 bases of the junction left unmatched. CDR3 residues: CASSVAGLTYEQYF. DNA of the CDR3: TGTGCCAGTAGTGTAGCGGGGCTAACCTACGAGCAGTACTTC.

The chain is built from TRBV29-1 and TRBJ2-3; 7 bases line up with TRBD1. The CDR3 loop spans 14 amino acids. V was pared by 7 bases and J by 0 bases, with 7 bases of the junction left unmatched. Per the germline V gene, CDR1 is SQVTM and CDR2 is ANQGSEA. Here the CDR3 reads CSGRRGQSTDTQYF. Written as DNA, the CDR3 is TGCAGCGGCCGCCGGGGACAGAGCACAGATACGCAGTATTTT.

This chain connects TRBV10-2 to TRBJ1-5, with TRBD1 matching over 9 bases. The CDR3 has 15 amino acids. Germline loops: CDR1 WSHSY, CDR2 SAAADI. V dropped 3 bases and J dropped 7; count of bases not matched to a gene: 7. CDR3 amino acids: CASSEVGQGRQPQHF. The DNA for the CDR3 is TGCGCCAGCAGTGAAGTGGGACAGGGACGACAGCCCCAGCATTTT.

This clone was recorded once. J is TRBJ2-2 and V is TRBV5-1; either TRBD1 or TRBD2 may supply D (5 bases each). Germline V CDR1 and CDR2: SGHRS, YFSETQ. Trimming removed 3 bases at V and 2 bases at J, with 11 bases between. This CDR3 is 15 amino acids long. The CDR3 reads CASSWAGTNTGELFF. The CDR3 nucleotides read TGCGCCAGCAGCTGGGCCGGGACCAACACCGGGGAGCTGTTTTTT.

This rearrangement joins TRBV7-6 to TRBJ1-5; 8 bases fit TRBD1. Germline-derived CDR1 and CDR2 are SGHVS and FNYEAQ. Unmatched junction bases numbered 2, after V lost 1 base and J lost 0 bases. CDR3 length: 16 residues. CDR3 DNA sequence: TGTGCCAGCAGCTTAGGTCAGGGGGCTAGCAATCAGCCCCAGCATTTT. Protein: CASSLGQGASNQPQHF.

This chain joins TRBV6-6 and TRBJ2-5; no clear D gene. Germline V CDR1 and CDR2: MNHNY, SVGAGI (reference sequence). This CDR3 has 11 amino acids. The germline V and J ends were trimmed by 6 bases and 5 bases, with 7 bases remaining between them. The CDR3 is CASSLGETQYF. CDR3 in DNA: TGTGCCAGCAGCCTAGGGGAGACCCAGTACTTC.

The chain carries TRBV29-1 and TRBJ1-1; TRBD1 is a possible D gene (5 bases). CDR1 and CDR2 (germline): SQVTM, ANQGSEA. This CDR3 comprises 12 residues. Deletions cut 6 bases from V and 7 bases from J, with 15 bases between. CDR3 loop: CSVRGLSIEAFF. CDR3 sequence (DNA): TGCAGCGTGAGGGGACTCAGCATTGAAGCTTTCTTT.

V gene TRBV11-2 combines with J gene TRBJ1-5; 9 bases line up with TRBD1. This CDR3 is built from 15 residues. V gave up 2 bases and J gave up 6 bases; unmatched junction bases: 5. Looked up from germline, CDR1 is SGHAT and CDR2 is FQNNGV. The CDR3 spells CASSLTGGAGQPQHF. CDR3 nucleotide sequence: TGTGCCAGCAGCTTAACAGGGGGCGCGGGTCAGCCCCAGCATTTT.

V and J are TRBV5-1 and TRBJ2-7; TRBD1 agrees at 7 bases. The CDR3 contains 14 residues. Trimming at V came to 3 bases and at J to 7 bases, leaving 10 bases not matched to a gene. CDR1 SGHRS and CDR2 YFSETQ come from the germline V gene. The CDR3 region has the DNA TGCGCCAGCAGCTCGACAGGGACCCTACGAGAGCAGTACTTC. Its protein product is CASSSTGTLREQYF.

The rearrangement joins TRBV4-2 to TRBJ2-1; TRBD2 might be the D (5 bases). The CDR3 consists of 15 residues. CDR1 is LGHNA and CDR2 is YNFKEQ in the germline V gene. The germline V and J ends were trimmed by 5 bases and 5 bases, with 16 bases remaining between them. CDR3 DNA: TGTGCCAGCAGCACTAGTCTTGGGTCGGACAATGAGCAGTTCTTC. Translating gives CASSTSLGSDNEQFF.

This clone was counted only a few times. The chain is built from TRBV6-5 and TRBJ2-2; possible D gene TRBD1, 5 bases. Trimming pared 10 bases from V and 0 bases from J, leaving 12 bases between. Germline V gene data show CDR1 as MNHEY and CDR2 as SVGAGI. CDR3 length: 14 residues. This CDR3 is CATRTPPNTGELFF. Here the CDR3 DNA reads TGTGCCACCCGGACACCACCGAACACCGGGGAGCTGTTTTTT.

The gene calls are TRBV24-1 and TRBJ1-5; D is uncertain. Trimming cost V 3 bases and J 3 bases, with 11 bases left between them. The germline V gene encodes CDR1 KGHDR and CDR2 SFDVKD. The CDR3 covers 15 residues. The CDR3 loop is CATSDHSASNQPQHF. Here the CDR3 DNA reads TGTGCCACCAGTGATCACAGCGCCTCCAATCAGCCCCAGCATTTT.